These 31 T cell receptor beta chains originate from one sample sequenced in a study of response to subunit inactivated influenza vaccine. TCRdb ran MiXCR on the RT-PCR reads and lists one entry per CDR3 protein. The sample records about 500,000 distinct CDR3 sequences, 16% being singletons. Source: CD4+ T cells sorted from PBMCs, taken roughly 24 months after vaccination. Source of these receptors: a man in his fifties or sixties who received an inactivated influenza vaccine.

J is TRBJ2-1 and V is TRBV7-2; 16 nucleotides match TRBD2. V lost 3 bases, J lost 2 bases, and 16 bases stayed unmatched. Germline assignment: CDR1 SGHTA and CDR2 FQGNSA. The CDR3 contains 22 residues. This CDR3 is CASSFPVTGTSGGASPYNEQFF. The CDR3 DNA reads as TGTGCCAGCAGCTTCCCTGTAACCGGGACTAGCGGGGGGGCCTCCCCCTACAATGAGCAGTTCTTC.

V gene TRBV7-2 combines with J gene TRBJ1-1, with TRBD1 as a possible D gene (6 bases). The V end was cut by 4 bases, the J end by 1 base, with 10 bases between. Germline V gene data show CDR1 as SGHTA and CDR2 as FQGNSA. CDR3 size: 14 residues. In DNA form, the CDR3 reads TGTGCCAGCAGCTCGATCAGGGGGAACACTGAAGCTTTCTTT. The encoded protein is CASSSIRGNTEAFF.

This CDR3 is CAISLAGGPDTQYF. CDR3 coding DNA: TGTGCCATCAGTTTAGCGGGGGGGCCAGATACGCAGTATTTT. The chain combines TRBV10-3 with TRBJ2-3, with 11 bases that match TRBD2. Per the germline V gene, CDR1 is ENHRY and CDR2 is SYGVKD. This CDR3 contains 14 residues. V lost 5 bases, J lost 4 bases, and 2 bases stayed unmatched.

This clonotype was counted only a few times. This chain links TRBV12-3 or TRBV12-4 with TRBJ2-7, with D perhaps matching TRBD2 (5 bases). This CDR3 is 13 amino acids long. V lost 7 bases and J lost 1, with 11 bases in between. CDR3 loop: CASMRVGSYEQYF. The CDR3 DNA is TGTGCCAGCATGCGGGTGGGGTCCTACGAGCAGTACTTC.

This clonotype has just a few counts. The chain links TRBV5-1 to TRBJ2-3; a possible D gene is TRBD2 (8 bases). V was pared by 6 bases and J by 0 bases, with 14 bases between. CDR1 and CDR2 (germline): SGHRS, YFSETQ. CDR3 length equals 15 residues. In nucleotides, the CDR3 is TGCGCCAGCACGAGCGGGGGACAGAGCACAGATACGCAGTATTTT. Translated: CASTSGGQSTDTQYF.

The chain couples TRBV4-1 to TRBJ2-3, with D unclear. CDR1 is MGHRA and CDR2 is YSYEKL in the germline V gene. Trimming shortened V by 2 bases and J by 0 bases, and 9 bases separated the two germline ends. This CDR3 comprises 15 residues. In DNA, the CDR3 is TGCGCCAGCAGCCAACGGGTGGTCAGCACAGATACGCAGTATTTT. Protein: CASSQRVVSTDTQYF.

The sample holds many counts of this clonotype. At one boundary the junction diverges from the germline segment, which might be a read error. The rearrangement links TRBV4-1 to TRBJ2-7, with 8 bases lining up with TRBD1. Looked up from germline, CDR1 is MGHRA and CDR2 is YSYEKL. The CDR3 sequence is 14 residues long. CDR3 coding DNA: TGTGCCAGCAGCCAACCTGGACAGGGCTACGAGCAGTACTTC. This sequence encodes CASSQPGQGYEQYF.

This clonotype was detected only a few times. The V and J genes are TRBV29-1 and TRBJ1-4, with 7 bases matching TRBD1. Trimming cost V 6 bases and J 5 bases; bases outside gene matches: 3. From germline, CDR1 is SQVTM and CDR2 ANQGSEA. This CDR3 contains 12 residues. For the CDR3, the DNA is TGCAGCGTAGCGGGACAGAATGAAAAACTGTTTTTT. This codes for CSVAGQNEKLFF.

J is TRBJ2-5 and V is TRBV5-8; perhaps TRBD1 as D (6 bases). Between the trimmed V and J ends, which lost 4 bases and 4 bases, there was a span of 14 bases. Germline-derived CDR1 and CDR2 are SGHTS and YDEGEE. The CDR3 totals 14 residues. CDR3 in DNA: TGTGCCAGCAGCAACACAGGGTTCCGAGAGACCCAGTACTTC. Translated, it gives CASSNTGFRETQYF.

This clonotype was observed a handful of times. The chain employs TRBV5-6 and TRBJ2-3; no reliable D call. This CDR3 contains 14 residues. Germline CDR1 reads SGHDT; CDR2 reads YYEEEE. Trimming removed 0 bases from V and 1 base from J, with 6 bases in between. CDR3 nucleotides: TGTGCCAGCAGCTTGGTCACGGGCACAGATACGCAGTATTTT. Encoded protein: CASSLVTGTDTQYF.

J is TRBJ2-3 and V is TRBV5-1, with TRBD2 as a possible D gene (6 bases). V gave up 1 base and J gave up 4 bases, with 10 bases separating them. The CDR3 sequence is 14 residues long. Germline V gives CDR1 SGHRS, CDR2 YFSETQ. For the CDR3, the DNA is TGCGCCAGCAGCTTGTGGGGGGAGTCAGATACGCAGTATTTT. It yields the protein CASSLWGESDTQYF. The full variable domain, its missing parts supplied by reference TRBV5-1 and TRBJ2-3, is KAGVTQTPRYLIKTRGQQVTLSCSPISGHRSVSWYQQTPGQGLQFLFEYFSETQRNKGNFPGRFSGRQFSNSRSEMNVSTLELGDSALYLCASSLWGESDTQYFGPGTRLTVL.

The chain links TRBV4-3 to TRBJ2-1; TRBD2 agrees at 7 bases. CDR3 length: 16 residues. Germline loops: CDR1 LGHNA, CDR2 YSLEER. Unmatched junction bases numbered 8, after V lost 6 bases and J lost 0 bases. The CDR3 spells CASREGLTSSYNEQFF. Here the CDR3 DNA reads TGCGCCAGCAGAGAGGGACTAACTAGCTCCTACAATGAGCAGTTCTTC.

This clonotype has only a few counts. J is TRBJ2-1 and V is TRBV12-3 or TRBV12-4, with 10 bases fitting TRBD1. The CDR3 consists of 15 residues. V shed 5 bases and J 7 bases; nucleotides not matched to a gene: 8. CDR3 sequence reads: CASSPDRGRGNEQFF. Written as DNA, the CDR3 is TGTGCCAGCAGTCCCGACAGGGGGCGAGGAAATGAGCAGTTCTTC.

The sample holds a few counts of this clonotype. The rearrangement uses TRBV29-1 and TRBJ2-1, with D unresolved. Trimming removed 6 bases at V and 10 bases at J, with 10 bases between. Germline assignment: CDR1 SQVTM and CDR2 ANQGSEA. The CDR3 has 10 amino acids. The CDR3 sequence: CSVVTPEQFF. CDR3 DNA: TGCAGCGTAGTGACACCCGAGCAGTTCTTC.

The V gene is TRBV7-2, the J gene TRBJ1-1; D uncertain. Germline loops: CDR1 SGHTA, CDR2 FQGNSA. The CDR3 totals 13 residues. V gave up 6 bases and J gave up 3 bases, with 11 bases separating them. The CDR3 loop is CASRREIDTEAFF. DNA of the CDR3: TGTGCCAGCAGGCGGGAGATCGACACTGAAGCTTTCTTT. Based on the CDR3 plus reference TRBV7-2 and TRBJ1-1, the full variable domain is GAGVSQSPSNKVTEKGKDVELRCDPISGHTALYWYRQSLGQGLEFLIYFQGNSAPDKSGLPSDRFSAERTGGSVSTLTIQRTQQEDSAVYLCASRREIDTEAFFGQGTRLTVV.

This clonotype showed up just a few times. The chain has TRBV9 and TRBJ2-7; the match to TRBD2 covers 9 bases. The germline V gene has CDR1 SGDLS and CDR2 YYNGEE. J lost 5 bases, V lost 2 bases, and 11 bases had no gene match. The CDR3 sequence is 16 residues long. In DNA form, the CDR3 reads TGTGCCAGCAGCGTGACTCCAGCGGGAGGCGTCGACGAGCAGTACTTC. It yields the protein CASSVTPAGGVDEQYF.

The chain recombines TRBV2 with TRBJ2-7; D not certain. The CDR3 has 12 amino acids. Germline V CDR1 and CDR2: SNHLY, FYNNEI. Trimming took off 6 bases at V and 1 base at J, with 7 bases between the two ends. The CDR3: CASRANSYEQYF. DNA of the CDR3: TGTGCCAGCAGGGCTAATTCCTACGAGCAGTACTTC.

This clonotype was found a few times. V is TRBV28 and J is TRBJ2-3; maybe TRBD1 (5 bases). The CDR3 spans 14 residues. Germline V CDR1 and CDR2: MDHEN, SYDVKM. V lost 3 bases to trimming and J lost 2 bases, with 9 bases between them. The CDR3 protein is CASSFWTNTDTQYF. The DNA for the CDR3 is TGTGCCAGCAGTTTTTGGACAAACACAGATACGCAGTATTTT.

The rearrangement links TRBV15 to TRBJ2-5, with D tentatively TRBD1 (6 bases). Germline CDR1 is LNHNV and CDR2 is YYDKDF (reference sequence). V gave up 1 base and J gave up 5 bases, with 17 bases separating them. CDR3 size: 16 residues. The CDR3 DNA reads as TGTGCCACCAGCAGAGCTAGGGCGGTCCAGGGGGAGACCCAGTACTTC. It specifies CATSRARAVQGETQYF.

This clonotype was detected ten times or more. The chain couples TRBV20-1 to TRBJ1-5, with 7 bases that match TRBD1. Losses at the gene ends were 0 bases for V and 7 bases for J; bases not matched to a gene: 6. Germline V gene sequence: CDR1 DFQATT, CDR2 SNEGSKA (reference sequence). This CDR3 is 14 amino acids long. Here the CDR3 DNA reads TGCAGTGCTAGAGAACGACAGGGAGGCCAGCCCCAGCATTTT. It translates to CSARERQGGQPQHF.

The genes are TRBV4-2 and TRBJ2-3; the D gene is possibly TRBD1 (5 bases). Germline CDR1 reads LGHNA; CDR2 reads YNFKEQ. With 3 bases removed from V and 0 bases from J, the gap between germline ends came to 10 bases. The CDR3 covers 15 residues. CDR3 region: CASSQRQTSTDTQYF. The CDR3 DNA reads TGTGCCAGCAGCCAGAGACAGACAAGCACAGATACGCAGTATTTT.

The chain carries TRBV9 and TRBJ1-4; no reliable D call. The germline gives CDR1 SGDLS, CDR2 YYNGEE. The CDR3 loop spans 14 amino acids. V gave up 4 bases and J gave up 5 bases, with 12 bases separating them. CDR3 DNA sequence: TGTGCCAGCAGCCCTGGGGTCGGGAATGAAAAACTGTTTTTT. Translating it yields CASSPGVGNEKLFF.

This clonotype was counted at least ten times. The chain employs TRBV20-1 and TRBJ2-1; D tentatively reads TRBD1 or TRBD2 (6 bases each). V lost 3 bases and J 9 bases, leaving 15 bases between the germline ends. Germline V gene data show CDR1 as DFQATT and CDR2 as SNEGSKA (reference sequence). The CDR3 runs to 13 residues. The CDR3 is CSASGGAGIEQFF. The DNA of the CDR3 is TGCAGTGCTAGCGGGGGCGCGGGGATTGAGCAGTTCTTC.

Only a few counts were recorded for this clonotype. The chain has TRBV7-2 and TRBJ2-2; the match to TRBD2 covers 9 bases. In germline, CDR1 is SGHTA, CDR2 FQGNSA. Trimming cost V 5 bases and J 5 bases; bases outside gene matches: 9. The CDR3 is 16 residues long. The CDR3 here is CASSTTSGSRTGELFF. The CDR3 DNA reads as TGTGCCAGCAGCACGACTAGCGGTTCGCGGACCGGGGAGCTGTTTTTT.

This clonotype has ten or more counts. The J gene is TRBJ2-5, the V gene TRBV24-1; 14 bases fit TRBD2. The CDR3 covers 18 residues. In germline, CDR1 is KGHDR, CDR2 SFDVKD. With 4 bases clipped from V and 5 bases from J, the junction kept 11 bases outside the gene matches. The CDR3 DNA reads TGTGCCACCAGTGACCCCGGGACTAGCGGGAGAGTGGGCGAGACCCAGTACTTC. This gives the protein CATSDPGTSGRVGETQYF.

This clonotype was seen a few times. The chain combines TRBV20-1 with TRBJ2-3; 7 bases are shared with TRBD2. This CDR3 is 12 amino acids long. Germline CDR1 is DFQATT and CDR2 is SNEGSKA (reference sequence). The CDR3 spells CSPREEIDTQYF. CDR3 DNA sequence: TGCAGCCCACGGGAGGAGATAGATACGCAGTATTTT.

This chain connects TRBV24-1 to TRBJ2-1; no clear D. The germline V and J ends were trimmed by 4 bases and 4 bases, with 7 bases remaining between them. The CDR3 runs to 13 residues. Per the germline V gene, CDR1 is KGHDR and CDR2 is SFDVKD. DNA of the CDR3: TGTGCCACCAGTGAGGCTGGATACAATGAGCAGTTCTTC. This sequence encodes CATSEAGYNEQFF.

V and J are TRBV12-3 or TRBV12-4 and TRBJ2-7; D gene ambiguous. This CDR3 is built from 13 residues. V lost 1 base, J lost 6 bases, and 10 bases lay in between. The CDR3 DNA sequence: TGTGCCAGCAGTTTAGGATTAGGGTCCGAGCAGTACTTC. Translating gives CASSLGLGSEQYF.

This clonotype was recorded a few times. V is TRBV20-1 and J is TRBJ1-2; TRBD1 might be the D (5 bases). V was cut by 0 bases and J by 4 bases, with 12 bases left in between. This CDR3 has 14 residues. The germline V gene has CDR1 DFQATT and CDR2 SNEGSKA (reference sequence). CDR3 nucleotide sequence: TGCAGTGCTAGAGATGGCGACAGTCTCTATGGCTACACCTTC. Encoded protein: CSARDGDSLYGYTF.

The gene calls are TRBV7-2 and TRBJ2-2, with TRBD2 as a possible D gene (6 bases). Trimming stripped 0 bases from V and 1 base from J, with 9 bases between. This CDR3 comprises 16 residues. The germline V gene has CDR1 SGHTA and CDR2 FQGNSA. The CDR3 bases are TGTGCCAGCAGCTTAGCTCCAGCGGGGAACACCGGGGAGCTGTTTTTT. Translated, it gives CASSLAPAGNTGELFF.

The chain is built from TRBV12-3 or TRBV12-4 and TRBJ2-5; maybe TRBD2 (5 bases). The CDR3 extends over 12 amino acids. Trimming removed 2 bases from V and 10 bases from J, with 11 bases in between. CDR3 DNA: TGTGCCAGCAGTTTAACCTCCCGGGGCCAGTACTTC. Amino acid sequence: CASSLTSRGQYF.